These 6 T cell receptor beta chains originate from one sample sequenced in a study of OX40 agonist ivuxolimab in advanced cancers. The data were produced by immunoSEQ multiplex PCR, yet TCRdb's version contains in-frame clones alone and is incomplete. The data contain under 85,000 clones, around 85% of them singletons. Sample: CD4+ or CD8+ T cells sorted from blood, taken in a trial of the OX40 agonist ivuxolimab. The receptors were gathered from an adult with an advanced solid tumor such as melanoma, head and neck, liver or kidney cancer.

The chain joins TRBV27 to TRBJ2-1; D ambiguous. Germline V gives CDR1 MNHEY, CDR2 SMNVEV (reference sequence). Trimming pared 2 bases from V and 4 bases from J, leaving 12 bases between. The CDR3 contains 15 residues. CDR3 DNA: TGTGCCAGCAGTTTAAAGAACGGGTTATACAATGAGCAGTTCTTC. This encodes CASSLKNGLYNEQFF.

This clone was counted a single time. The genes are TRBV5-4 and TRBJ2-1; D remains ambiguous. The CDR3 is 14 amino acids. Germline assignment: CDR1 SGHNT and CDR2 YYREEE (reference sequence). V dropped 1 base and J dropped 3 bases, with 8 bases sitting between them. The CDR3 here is CASSLPSGYNEQFF. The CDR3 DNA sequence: TGTGCCAGCAGCTTGCCGTCCGGCTACAATGAGCAGTTCTTC. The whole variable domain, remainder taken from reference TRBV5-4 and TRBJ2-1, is ETGVTQSPTHLIKTRGQQVTLRCSSQSGHNTVSWYQQALGQGPQFIFQYYREEENGRGNFPPRFSGLQFPNYSSELNVNALELDDSALYLCASSLPSGYNEQFFGPGTRLTVL.

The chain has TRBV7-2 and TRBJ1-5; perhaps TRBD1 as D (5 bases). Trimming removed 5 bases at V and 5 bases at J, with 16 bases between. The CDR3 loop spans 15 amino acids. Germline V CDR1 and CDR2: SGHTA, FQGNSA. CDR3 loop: CASSQTGTYDQPQHF. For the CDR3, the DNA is TGTGCCAGCAGCCAGACCGGGACGTACGATCAGCCCCAGCATTTT.

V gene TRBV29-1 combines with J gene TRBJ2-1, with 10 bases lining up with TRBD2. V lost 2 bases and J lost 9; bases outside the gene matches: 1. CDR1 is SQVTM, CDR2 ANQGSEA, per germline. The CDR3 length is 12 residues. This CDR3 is CSVEPSGSEQFF. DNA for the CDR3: TGCAGCGTTGAACCTAGCGGGAGTGAGCAGTTCTTC.

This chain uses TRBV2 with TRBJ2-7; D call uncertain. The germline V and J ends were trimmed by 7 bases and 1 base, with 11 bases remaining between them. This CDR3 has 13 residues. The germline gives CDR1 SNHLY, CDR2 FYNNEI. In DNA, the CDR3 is TGTGCCAGCACCCCGGACGGTTCCTACGAGCAGTACTTC. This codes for CASTPDGSYEQYF.

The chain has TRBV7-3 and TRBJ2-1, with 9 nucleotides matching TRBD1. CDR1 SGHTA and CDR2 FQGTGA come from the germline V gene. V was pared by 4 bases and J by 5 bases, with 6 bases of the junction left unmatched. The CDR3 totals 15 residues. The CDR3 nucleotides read TGTGCCAGCAGCTACGGGACAGGGACCCACAATGAGCAGTTCTTC. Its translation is CASSYGTGTHNEQFF.